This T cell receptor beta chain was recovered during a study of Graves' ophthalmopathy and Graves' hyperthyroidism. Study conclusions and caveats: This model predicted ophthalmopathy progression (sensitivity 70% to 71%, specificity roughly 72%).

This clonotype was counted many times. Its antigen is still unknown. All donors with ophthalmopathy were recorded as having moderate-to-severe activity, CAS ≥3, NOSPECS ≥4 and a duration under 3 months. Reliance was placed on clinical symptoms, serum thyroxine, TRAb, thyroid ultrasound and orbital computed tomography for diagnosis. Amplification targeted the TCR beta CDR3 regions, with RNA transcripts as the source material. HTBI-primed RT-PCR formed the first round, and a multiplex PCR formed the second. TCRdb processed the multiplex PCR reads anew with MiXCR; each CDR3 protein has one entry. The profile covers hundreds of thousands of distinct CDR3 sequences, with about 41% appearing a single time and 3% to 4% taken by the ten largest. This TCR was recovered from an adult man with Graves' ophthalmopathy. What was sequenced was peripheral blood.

The CDR3 loop is CASSLRLAHYGYTF. The CDR3 DNA reads as TGCGCCAGCAGCCTCCGACTCGCCCACTATGGCTACACCTTC. The V and J genes are TRBV4-1 and TRBJ1-2; D not resolved. This CDR3 has 14 amino acids. CDR1 and CDR2 (germline): MGHRA, YSYEKL. The V end lost 4 bases, the J end lost 3 bases, and 12 bases lay between the germline ends.